This T cell receptor (beta chain) derives from a study of cytotoxic CD8 clonotypes in ibrutinib-treated CLL. Sequencing was performed with immunoSEQ multiplex PCR; in TCRdb, only in-frame clones are kept and a portion is missing. Of some 350,000 clones listed, 67% are singletons. Trimming cost V 5 bases and J 4 bases, with 15 bases left between them. Germline values: CDR1 SEHNR, CDR2 FQNEAQ (reference sequence). The CDR3 is made up of 14 amino acids. Sequencing used PBMCs, obtained after 36 months of ibrutinib treatment. This rearrangement joins TRBV7-9 to TRBJ2-7; D might be TRBD2 (5 bases). The source of this sequence is a human donor with chronic lymphocytic leukemia. The CDR3, as DNA: TGTGCCAGCAGCGGGCAGGTTACTAGGTACGAGCAGTACTTC. Amino acid sequence: CASSGQVTRYEQYF.